This note documents a single TCR beta chain sequence. Reverse transcription used 0.5 to 1 ug RNA and random hexamers. TCRdb re-analysed the immunoSEQ multiplex PCR reads in MiXCR, keeping a single row per CDR3 protein. The repertoire holds 250,000 to 300,000 distinct CDR3 sequences, with roughly 81% as singletons. This record belongs to a study of CD8 T cells in Susac syndrome. CDR3 length: 15 residues. V gave up 6 bases and J gave up 12 bases; unmatched junction bases: 9. Germline CDR1 reads MDHEN; CDR2 reads SYDVKM. The specimen was CD8+ T cells from PBMCs. This receptor was taken from a human donor with multiple sclerosis. The chain has TRBV28 and TRBJ2-2; TRBD2 matches 14 bases. CDR3 sequence reads: CASSGTSGSAKKLFF. As DNA, the CDR3 is TGTGCCAGCAGCGGGACTAGCGGGAGTGCTAAGAAGCTGTTTTTT.